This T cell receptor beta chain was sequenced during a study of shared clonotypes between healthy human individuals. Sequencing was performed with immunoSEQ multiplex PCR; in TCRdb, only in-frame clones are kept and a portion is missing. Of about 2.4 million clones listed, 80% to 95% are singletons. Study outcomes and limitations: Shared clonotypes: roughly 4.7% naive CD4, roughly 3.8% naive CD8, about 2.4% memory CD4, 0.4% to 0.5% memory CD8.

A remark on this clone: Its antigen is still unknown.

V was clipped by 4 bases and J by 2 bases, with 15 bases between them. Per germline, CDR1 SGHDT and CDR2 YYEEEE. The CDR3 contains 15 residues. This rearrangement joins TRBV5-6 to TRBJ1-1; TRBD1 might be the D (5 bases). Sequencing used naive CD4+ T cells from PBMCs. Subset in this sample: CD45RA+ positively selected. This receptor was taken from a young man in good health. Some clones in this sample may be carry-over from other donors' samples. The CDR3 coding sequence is TGTGCCAGCAGCGCAATGGGGCGGGTTAACACTGAAGCTTTCTTT. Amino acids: CASSAMGRVNTEAFF.